Shown below are 21 T cell receptor beta chains from a single sample sequenced in a study of cytomegalovirus exposure and HLA in healthy donors. It was with 60 Vbeta and 13 Jbeta primers that the PCR ran. Some clones are missing from TCRdb's copy, which holds only in-frame ones; the method was immunoSEQ multiplex PCR. The table records about 160,000 clones, more than 80% of them present only once. The sequenced material came from PBMCs. Receptors were obtained from a woman aged 50 to 60 in good health and CMV-seronegative.

This clone occurred a few times. This chain joins TRBV6-1 and TRBJ1-3; D unresolved. The CDR3 is made up of 14 amino acids. CDR1 and CDR2 from the germline V gene are MNHNS and SASEGT. The V gene lost 3 bases and the J gene lost 4 bases, with 10 bases spanning the gap. The CDR3 DNA sequence: TGTGCCAGCAGTGACCCGGGGAACGGAAACACCATATATTTT. Its protein is CASSDPGNGNTIYF.

The chain recombines TRBV2 with TRBJ1-1, with TRBD1 matching 7 bases. In germline, CDR1 is SNHLY, CDR2 FYNNEI. The V gene end was trimmed by 7 bases and the J gene end by 6 bases; junction bases not matched to a gene: 8. This CDR3 has 13 residues. CDR3 coding DNA: TGTGCCAGCAAACGACAGGGTCAGGCTGAAGCTTTCTTT. Translating gives CASKRQGQAEAFF.

This clone was seen just once. V usage is TRBV7-2 and J usage is TRBJ1-6; a weak D match, TRBD1 (5 bases). The CDR3 length is 15 residues. Germline V gives CDR1 SGHTA, CDR2 FQGNSA. The germline V and J ends were trimmed by 5 bases and 9 bases, with 17 bases remaining between them. DNA for the CDR3: TGTGCCAGCAGCCGAGAGGGACTGATGAGTTCACCCCTCCACTTT. It is translated as CASSREGLMSSPLHF.

This clone was seen a handful of times. This sample includes further DNA sequences coding for the same CDR3. This chain uses TRBV27 with TRBJ1-5, with D unclear. Germline V CDR1 and CDR2: MNHEY, SMNVEV (reference sequence). The CDR3 spans 13 residues. Trimming cost V 5 bases and J 0 bases, with 5 bases left between them. CDR3 amino acids: CASSPYSNQPQHF. CDR3 DNA: TGTGCCAGCAGTCCTTATAGCAATCAGCCCCAGCATTTT.

This chain joins TRBV4-2 and TRBJ2-1; D perhaps matches TRBD1 (6 bases). CDR3 length: 16 residues. Germline CDR1 and CDR2: LGHNA and YNFKEQ. Trimming removed 1 base at V and 5 bases at J, with 15 bases between. The CDR3 sequence is CASSQGQGQGDNEQFF. The CDR3 DNA is TGTGCCAGCAGCCAAGGTCAGGGACAAGGGGACAATGAGCAGTTCTTC.

The chain links TRBV7-2 to TRBJ1-5; D not resolved. The CDR3 has 16 amino acids. V was shortened by 5 bases and J by 4 bases, with 18 bases between the two germline ends. The germline CDR1 and CDR2 sequences are SGHTA and FQGNSA. The CDR3 sequence is CASSRGVGSGNQPQHF. The CDR3 DNA reads TGTGCCAGCAGCCGTGGGGTCGGGAGCGGGAATCAGCCCCAGCATTTT.

The chain combines TRBV18 with TRBJ1-3, with D perhaps matching TRBD1 (6 bases). With 3 bases removed from V and 0 bases from J, the gap between germline ends came to 15 bases. There are 17 residues in the CDR3. Germline CDR1 reads KGHSH; CDR2 reads LQKENI. CDR3 nucleotide sequence: TGTGCCAGCTCACCTTCCCGACAGGCGAACTCTGGAAACACCATATATTTT. It specifies CASSPSRQANSGNTIYF.

This rearrangement joins TRBV19 to TRBJ1-1; the match to TRBD1 covers 12 bases. Per the germline V gene, CDR1 is LNHDA and CDR2 is SQIVND (reference sequence). The CDR3 consists of 20 residues. Trimming removed 6 bases from V and 5 bases from J; junction bases left unmatched: 22. The CDR3 loop reads CASSKPWGTGGIGAGTEAFF. DNA for the CDR3: TGTGCCAGTAGCAAACCGTGGGGGACAGGGGGCATCGGCGCTGGGACTGAAGCTTTCTTT.

The genes are TRBV28 and TRBJ2-2, with D possibly matching TRBD1 (5 bases). The CDR3 is 16 amino acids. The V and J ends lost 6 bases and 6 bases respectively, with 20 bases between them. Germline CDR1 reads MDHEN; CDR2 reads SYDVKM. CDR3: CASRTLPRAGSGELFF. CDR3 DNA: TGTGCCAGCAGGACACTGCCCCGTGCAGGGTCCGGGGAGCTGTTTTTT. The full variable domain, its missing parts supplied by reference TRBV28 and TRBJ2-2, is DVKVTQSSRYLVKRTGEKVFLECVQDMDHENMFWYRQDPGLGLRLIYFSYDVKMKEKGDIPEGYSVSREKKERFSLILESASTNQTSMYLCASRTLPRAGSGELFFGEGSRLTVL.

The gene calls are TRBV7-9 and TRBJ1-6; maybe TRBD1 (6 bases). The length of the CDR3 is 14 residues. CDR1 is SEHNR, CDR2 FQNEAQ, per germline (reference sequence). Trimming stripped 7 bases from V and 7 bases from J, with 14 bases between. The CDR3 DNA follows: TGTGCCAGCACCCCGAACAGGGCCAATTCACCCCTCCACTTT. Translating gives CASTPNRANSPLHF.

This clone was detected once. This chain connects TRBV7-9 to TRBJ1-2, with 7 positions matching TRBD1. The V segment lost 5 bases and the J segment 4 bases; nucleotides outside the gene matches: 4. CDR3 length: 13 amino acids. CDR1 and CDR2 (germline): SEHNR, FQNEAQ (reference sequence). This CDR3 reads CASSHDRVYGYTF. CDR3 bases: TGTGCCAGCAGCCACGACAGGGTCTATGGCTACACCTTC.

The CDR3 loop is CASSPGGLAGTQYF. CDR3 sequence (DNA): TGTGCCAGCAGTCCTGGGGGACTAGCAGGGACCCAGTACTTC. The genes are TRBV2 and TRBJ2-5, with 9 nucleotides matching TRBD2. Looked up from germline, CDR1 is SNHLY and CDR2 is FYNNEI. V lost 5 bases and J lost 7; bases outside the gene matches: 8. This CDR3 has 14 residues. The full variable domain, rest sourced from reference TRBV2 and TRBJ2-5, is EPEVTQTPSHQVTQMGQEVILRCVPISNHLYFYWYRQILGQKVEFLVSFYNNEISEKSEIFDDQFSVERPDGSNFTLKIRSTKLEDSAMYFCASSPGGLAGTQYFGPGTRLLVL.

V is TRBV5-1 and J is TRBJ2-7; 8 nucleotides match TRBD2. The CDR3 covers 15 residues. After removal of 4 bases from V and 5 bases from J, the junction contained 11 bases not matched to a gene. Germline CDR1 reads SGHRS; CDR2 reads YFSETQ. CDR3: CASSPPIAGSHEQYF. The CDR3 region has the DNA TGCGCCAGCAGCCCCCCGATAGCGGGGTCCCACGAGCAGTACTTC.

The chain combines TRBV5-1 with TRBJ1-2, with D maybe TRBD1 (5 bases). V dropped 0 bases and J dropped 7 bases, with 10 bases sitting between them. Looked up from germline, CDR1 is SGHRS and CDR2 is YFSETQ. CDR3 length equals 13 residues. The CDR3 bases are TGCGCCAGCAGCTTGGAGGGGTTCTCTGGCTACACCTTC. Translation: CASSLEGFSGYTF.

The V and J genes are TRBV6-5 and TRBJ1-5; D not certain. This CDR3 has 15 amino acids. V lost 2 bases and J lost 6, with 14 bases in between. Germline assignment: CDR1 MNHEY and CDR2 SVGAGI. The CDR3: CASSYLEEAGQPQHF. Written as DNA, the CDR3 is TGTGCCAGCAGTTACCTGGAGGAAGCTGGTCAGCCCCAGCATTTT.

The chain carries TRBV28 and TRBJ2-7; TRBD2 agrees at 7 bases. The CDR3 loop spans 13 amino acids. The junction had 6 bases not matched to a gene; V was cut back by 7 bases and J by 3 bases. The germline CDR1 and CDR2 sequences are MDHEN and SYDVKM. CDR3 in amino acids: CASTSGVSYEQYF. The CDR3 region has the DNA TGTGCCAGCACGAGCGGGGTAAGCTACGAGCAGTACTTC.

The V gene is TRBV9, the J gene TRBJ1-1; TRBD1 might be the D (5 bases). The CDR3 contains 15 residues. Between the trimmed V and J ends, which lost 3 bases and 0 bases, there was a span of 12 bases. The germline gives CDR1 SGDLS, CDR2 YYNGEE. The CDR3 sequence: CASSAGGPLNTEAFF. In DNA form, the CDR3 reads TGTGCCAGCAGCGCCGGGGGACCTTTGAACACTGAAGCTTTCTTT.

The rearrangement joins TRBV28 to TRBJ2-1; 7 bases line up with TRBD2. The V gene end was trimmed by 6 bases and the J gene end by 5 bases; junction bases not matched to a gene: 10. The CDR3 extends over 15 amino acids. Germline V CDR1 and CDR2: MDHEN, SYDVKM. This CDR3 is CASSSTPGGDNEQFF. CDR3 DNA: TGTGCCAGCAGCTCGACCCCGGGGGGAGACAATGAGCAGTTCTTC.

In this sample, this clone turned up a few times. The CDR3 coding sequence is TGTGCCAGTAGTTTCTCACAGGGGATGAACACTGAAGCTTTCTTT. It yields the protein CASSFSQGMNTEAFF. V gene TRBV19 combines with J gene TRBJ1-1, with 7 bases aligning to TRBD1. The V segment lost 5 bases and the J segment 0 bases; nucleotides outside the gene matches: 6. Germline assignment: CDR1 LNHDA and CDR2 SQIVND (reference sequence). The CDR3 loop spans 15 amino acids.

This clone was seen once. The chain carries TRBV7-9 and TRBJ2-2, with TRBD1 matching over 9 bases. In germline, CDR1 is SEHNR, CDR2 FQNEAQ (reference sequence). The trim removed 5 bases at V and 1 base at J, leaving 2 bases unmatched. The CDR3 extends over 15 amino acids. CDR3 amino acids: CASSTGQGNTGELFF. The CDR3 DNA follows: TGTGCCAGCAGCACGGGACAGGGGAACACCGGGGAGCTGTTTTTT.

The chain carries TRBV7-9 and TRBJ2-7; 7 nucleotides align to TRBD1. The CDR3 contains 18 residues. Losses at the gene ends were 5 bases for V and 0 bases for J; bases not matched to a gene: 16. Germline CDR1 SEHNR, CDR2 FQNEAQ (reference sequence). CDR3 sequence reads: CASSDGKVLQGSSYEQYF. As DNA, the CDR3 is TGTGCCAGCAGCGACGGGAAGGTCTTACAGGGGAGCTCCTACGAGCAGTACTTC.